This TCR beta chain derives from a study of Ad26.COV2.S vaccination and SARS-CoV-2 variants. Turning to the study itself: Within the COV1001 Ad26.COV2.S trial arm, the donor was enrolled.

Broader study findings: Spike-specific TCR breadth was greater in vaccine than placebo recipients.

With respect to this clone: Its antigen is as yet unknown.

Here immunoSEQ multiplex PCR was the method, and the copy in TCRdb shows in-frame clones only, minus some. This table holds 400,000 to 450,000 clones, about 93% found once. Treatment defined: some 20 received Ad26.COV2.S at low or high dose, single or two shots; 5 received placebo; per-sample allocation not given. Repertoires come from day 63 after the first vaccine or placebo injection. Donation was by an adult aged 18-55 years who was in Boston. With V trimmed by 9 bases and J by 4 bases, 9 bases remained unmatched. Germline V gene lookup returns CDR1 MNHEY and CDR2 SVGAGI. The CDR3 runs 14 residues.

This TCR was sampled from a person between 18 and 60 years old who received the Ad26.COV2.S COVID-19 vaccine or a placebo. The source material was peripheral blood, sampled in a trial of Ad26.COV2.S vaccine versus placebo. This rearrangement joins TRBV6-5 to TRBJ2-3, with 8 nucleotides matching TRBD1. This CDR3 is CASRTGYSADTQYF. The CDR3, as DNA: TGTGCCAGTAGGACAGGGTATAGTGCAGATACGCAGTATTTT.